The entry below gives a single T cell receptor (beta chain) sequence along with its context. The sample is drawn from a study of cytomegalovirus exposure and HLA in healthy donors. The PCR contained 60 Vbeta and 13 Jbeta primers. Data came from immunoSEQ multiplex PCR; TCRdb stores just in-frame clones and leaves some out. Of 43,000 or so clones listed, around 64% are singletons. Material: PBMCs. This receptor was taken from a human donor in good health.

The CDR3 nucleotides are TGTGCCAGCAGTCTGGGCCGTGGGGGCCTCTACGAGCAGTACTTC. It yields the protein CASSLGRGGLYEQYF. The chain employs TRBV6-5 and TRBJ2-7; TRBD1 might be the D (6 bases). Trimming removed 5 bases from V and 3 bases from J, with 17 bases in between. The CDR3 contains 15 residues. Germline loops: CDR1 MNHEY, CDR2 SVGAGI.